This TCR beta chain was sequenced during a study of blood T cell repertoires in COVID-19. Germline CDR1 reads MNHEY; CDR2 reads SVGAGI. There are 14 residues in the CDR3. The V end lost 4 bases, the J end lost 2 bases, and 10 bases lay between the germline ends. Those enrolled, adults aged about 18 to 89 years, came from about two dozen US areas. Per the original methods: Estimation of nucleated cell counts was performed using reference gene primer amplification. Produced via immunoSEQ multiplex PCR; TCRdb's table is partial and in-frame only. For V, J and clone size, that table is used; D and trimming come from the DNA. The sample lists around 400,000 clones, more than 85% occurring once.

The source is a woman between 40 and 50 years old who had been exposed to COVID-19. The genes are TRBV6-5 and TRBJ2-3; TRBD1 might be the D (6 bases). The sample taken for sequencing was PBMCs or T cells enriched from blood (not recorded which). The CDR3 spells CASSWTDLTDTQYF. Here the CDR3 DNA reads TGTGCCAGCAGTTGGACAGACCTCACAGATACGCAGTATTTT.